This T cell receptor beta chain was retrieved from a study of shared clonotypes between healthy human individuals. Nashville, Tennessee was home to all donors, who were Caucasian adults. As to this clone: Its antigen is not identified.

The CDR3 contains 15 residues. Trimming left V 0 bases short and J 5 bases short, with 16 bases between. Germline V gene sequence: CDR1 GTSNPN, CDR2 SVGIG (reference sequence). General study findings and limits: Among the subsets, naive ones generally showed larger estimated richness than memory ones.

Original methodology: Junction-only sequences produced by ImmunoSEQ had no quality scores, so filtering differed. The protocol was immunoSEQ multiplex PCR, while the TCRdb copy is restricted to in-frame clones and leaves out a portion. V, J and clone size are those of that table, while D and trimming were read from the DNA. The sample includes 2 million to 3 million clones, roughly 93% of them seen just once. The sequence was collected from a man younger than 30 in good health. Some clones in this sample may be carry-over from other donors' samples. Sequenced sample: naive CD4+ T cells from PBMCs. Subset given: CD45RA+ positively selected. The chain combines TRBV30 with TRBJ1-2; possible D gene TRBD1, 6 bases. The CDR3: CAWSVPPSGAYGYTF. CDR3 nucleotide sequence: TGTGCCTGGAGTGTCCCCCCCTCGGGGGCGTATGGCTACACCTTC. Complete variable domain (other parts from reference TRBV30 and TRBJ1-2): SQTIHQWPATLVQPVGSPLSLECTVEGTSNPNLYWYRQAAGRGLQLLFYSVGIGQISSEVPQNLSASRPQDRQFILSSKKLLLSDSGFYLCAWSVPPSGAYGYTFGSGTRLTVV.